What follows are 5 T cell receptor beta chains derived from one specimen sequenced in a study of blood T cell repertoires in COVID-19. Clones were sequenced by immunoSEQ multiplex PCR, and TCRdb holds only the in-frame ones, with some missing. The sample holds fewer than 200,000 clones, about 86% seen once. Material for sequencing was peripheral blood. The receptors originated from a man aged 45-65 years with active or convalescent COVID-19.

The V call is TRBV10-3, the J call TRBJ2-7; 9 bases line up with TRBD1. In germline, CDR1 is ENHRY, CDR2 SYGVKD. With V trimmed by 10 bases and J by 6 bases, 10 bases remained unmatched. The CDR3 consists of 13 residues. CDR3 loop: CASRTGEEGEQYF. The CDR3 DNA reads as TGTGCCAGCCGGACAGGGGAGGAGGGCGAGCAGTACTTC.

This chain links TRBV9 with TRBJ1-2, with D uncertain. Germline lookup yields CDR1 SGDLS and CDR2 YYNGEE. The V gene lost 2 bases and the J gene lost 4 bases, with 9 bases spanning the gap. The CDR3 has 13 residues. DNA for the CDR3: TGTGCCAGCAGCGTGAGCGGACCCTATGGCTACACCTTC. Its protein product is CASSVSGPYGYTF.

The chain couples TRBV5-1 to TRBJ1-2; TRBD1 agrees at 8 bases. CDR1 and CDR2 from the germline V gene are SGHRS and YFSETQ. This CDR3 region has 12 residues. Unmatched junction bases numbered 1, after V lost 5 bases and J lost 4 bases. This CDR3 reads CASRGQVYGYTF. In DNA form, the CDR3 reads TGCGCCAGCAGGGGACAGGTCTATGGCTACACCTTC.

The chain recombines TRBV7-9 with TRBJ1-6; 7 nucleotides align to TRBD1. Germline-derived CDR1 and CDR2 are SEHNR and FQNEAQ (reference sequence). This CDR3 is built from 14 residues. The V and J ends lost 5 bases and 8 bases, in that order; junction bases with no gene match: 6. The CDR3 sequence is CASSNTGTDSPLHF. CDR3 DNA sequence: TGTGCCAGCAGCAATACAGGGACAGATTCACCCCTCCACTTT. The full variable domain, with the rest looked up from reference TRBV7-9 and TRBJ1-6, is DTGVSQNPRHKITKRGQNVTFRCDPISEHNRLYWYRQTLGQGPEFLTYFQNEAQLEKSRLLSDRFSAERPKGSFSTLEIQRTEQGDSAMYLCASSNTGTDSPLHFGNGTRLTVT.

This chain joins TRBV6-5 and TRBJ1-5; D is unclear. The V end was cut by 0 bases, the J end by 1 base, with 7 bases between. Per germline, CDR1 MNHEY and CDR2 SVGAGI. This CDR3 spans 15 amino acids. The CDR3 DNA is TGTGCCAGCAGTTACTCGCGACTAAGCAATCAGCCCCAGCATTTT. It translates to CASSYSRLSNQPQHF.